These T cell receptor beta chains were read from a single sample in a study of shared clonotypes between healthy human individuals. The method was immunoSEQ multiplex PCR; TCRdb's version includes in-frame clones alone and lacks a portion of them. This repertoire shows about 470,000 clones, roughly 77% found once; its top ten account for approximately 13%. Sequencing was carried out using PBMCs. Receptors were obtained from a woman aged 40 to 49 in good health. Some clones in this sample may be carry-over from other donors' samples. Both conserved end residues are part of each CDR3. The D gene is left open where the match is weak. The size field is filled for only some rows; it gives once, few, many or a size class.

clone size | J gene | D gene | V gene | CDR3 protein | CDR3 DNA
NA | TRBJ1-1 | NA | TRBV19 | CASSIALRGFMHTEAFF | TGTGCCAGTAGTATAGCTCTCAGGGGTTTCATGCACACTGAAGCTTTCTTT
NA | TRBJ2-2 | NA | TRBV6-1 | CASRLAGANTGELFF | TGTGCCAGCAGGCTGGCAGGGGCGAACACCGGGGAGCTGTTTTTT
NA | TRBJ2-7 | NA | TRBV28 | CASSRSGPVYEQYF | TGTGCCAGCAGTCGGTCAGGGCCAGTCTACGAGCAGTACTTC
NA | TRBJ2-6 | NA | TRBV7-3 | CASSPPVGANVLTF | TGTGCCAGCAGCCCCCCGGTTGGGGCCAACGTCCTGACTTTC
NA | TRBJ2-7 | NA | TRBV28 | CASSPWADGQSYEQYF | TGTGCCAGCAGTCCCTGGGCCGACGGCCAGTCCTACGAGCAGTACTTC
NA | TRBJ2-1 | NA | TRBV6-1 | CASSHNEQFF | TGTGCCAGCAGTCACAATGAGCAGTTCTTC
NA | TRBJ2-3 | NA | TRBV5-1 | CASRLRTSLTDTQYF | TGCGCCAGCAGACTTAGGACTTCGCTCACAGATACGCAGTATTTT
NA | TRBJ1-2 | NA | TRBV10-3 | CAISETEDSPTLRGYTF | TGTGCCATCAGTGAGACCGAGGACAGCCCGACGTTGCGAGGCTACACCTTC
NA | TRBJ2-3 | NA | TRBV4-1 | CASSPDITDTQYF | TGCGCCAGCAGCCCAGATATTACAGATACGCAGTATTTT
NA | TRBJ2-1 | TRBD2 | TRBV2 | CASRVAGGPHNEQFF | TGTGCCAGCAGGGTAGCGGGAGGGCCCCACAATGAGCAGTTCTTC
once | TRBJ2-1 | NA | TRBV27 | CASSLSFPSSYNEQFF | TGTGCCAGCAGTTTGTCGTTCCCGAGCTCCTACAATGAGCAGTTCTTC
few | TRBJ1-4 | TRBD1 | TRBV5-1 | CASSSDRGLEKLFF | TGCGCCAGCAGCTCGGACAGGGGGCTTGAAAAACTGTTTTTT
few | TRBJ2-1 | TRBD1 | TRBV29-1 | CSAGQEYNEQFF | TGCAGCGCTGGACAGGAGTACAATGAGCAGTTCTTC
NA | TRBJ1-2 | NA | TRBV28 | CASGRRQDYYGYTF | TGTGCCAGCGGCAGGCGGCAGGATTATTATGGCTACACCTTC
NA | TRBJ2-5 | NA | TRBV7-2 | CASSLAVNGKETQYF | TGTGCCAGCAGCTTAGCAGTAAACGGGAAAGAGACCCAGTACTTC
few | TRBJ1-5 | NA | TRBV19 | CASDAGAGNQPQHF | TGTGCCTCGGACGCGGGAGCGGGCAATCAGCCCCAGCATTTT
NA | TRBJ1-1 | NA | TRBV5-4 | CASSSGQRLDTEAFF | TGTGCCAGCAGCTCCGGACAGCGCTTGGACACTGAAGCTTTCTTT
NA | TRBJ2-2 | TRBD2 | TRBV7-3 | CASSPQGGITGELFF | TGTGCCAGCAGCCCGCAGGGAGGGATAACCGGGGAGCTGTTTTTT
NA | TRBJ2-2 | TRBD2 | TRBV6-4 | CASSALPGLAGAGELFF | TGTGCCAGCAGTGCCCTGCCGGGACTAGCGGGAGCCGGGGAGCTGTTTTTT
few | TRBJ1-1 | NA | TRBV11-2 | CASSFPPGVTEAFF | TGTGCCAGCAGCTTTCCGCCGGGCGTCACTGAAGCTTTCTTT
NA | TRBJ1-6 | TRBD1 | TRBV6-4 | CASSEQGAANNSPLHF | TGTGCCAGCAGCGAACAGGGGGCGGCTAATAATTCACCCCTCCACTTT
NA | TRBJ2-1 | NA | TRBV21-1 | CASSKVERRHWDEQFF | TGTGCCAGCAGCAAAGTGGAACGGCGGCATTGGGATGAGCAGTTCTTC
NA | TRBJ1-2 | NA | TRBV10-3 | CAISESGPNYGYTF | TGTGCCATCAGTGAGTCGGGACCGAACTATGGCTACACCTTC
NA | TRBJ1-1 | NA | TRBV29-1 | CSVRQAAEAFF | TGCAGCGTTAGACAGGCGGCTGAAGCTTTCTTT
NA | TRBJ2-2 | TRBD2 | TRBV5-4 | CASSLPGLAGAHTGELFF | TGTGCCAGCAGCTTACCGGGACTAGCGGGAGCCCACACCGGGGAGCTGTTTTTT
NA | TRBJ2-1 | NA | TRBV9 | CASSVVATTRDEQFF | TGTGCCAGCAGCGTAGTTGCGACGACCCGGGATGAGCAGTTCTTC
NA | TRBJ1-1 | NA | TRBV5-1 | CASSLGPGVNTEAFF | TGCGCCAGCAGCTTGGGTCCAGGGGTGAACACTGAAGCTTTCTTT
few | TRBJ2-7 | NA | TRBV7-2 | CASSLAGAASYEQYF | TGTGCCAGCAGCTTAGCGGGGGCAGCCTCCTACGAGCAGTACTTC
NA | TRBJ2-7 | NA | TRBV2 | CASLRERSSYEQYF | TGTGCCAGCCTTCGGGAGAGAAGCTCCTACGAGCAGTACTTC
few | TRBJ2-7 | NA | TRBV7-8 | CASSLDLSYEQYF | TGTGCCAGCAGCTTAGATCTCTCCTACGAGCAGTACTTC
NA | TRBJ2-1 | NA | TRBV9 | CASSVATGNEQFF | TGTGCCAGCAGCGTAGCTACGGGGAATGAGCAGTTCTTC
few | TRBJ2-2 | TRBD1 | TRBV7-3 | CASGPQGAGELFF | TGTGCCAGCGGCCCCCAGGGGGCCGGGGAGCTGTTTTTT
NA | TRBJ2-5 | NA | TRBV18 | CASSPRQGVFRETQYF | TGTGCCAGCTCACCACGGCAGGGTGTTTTTAGAGAGACCCAGTACTTC
NA | TRBJ2-3 | NA | TRBV11-3 | CASSLGDDTAQYF | TGTGCCAGCAGCTTAGGAGACGATACGGCGCAGTATTTT
NA | TRBJ2-7 | NA | TRBV5-6 | CASSLVWAGPYEQYF | TGTGCCAGCAGCTTGGTCTGGGCGGGCCCCTACGAGCAGTACTTC
once | TRBJ2-7 | TRBD2 | TRBV30 | CAWSLGSGSSEQYF | TGTGCCTGGAGTCTTGGGAGCGGGAGCTCCGAGCAGTACTTC